This T cell receptor (beta chain) was identified in a study of radiation and T cells in renal cell carcinoma. Study observations and caveats: Dominant CDR3 motifs were more common in irradiated tumors than controls. Tumor samples were small regions of approximately 1.1 g.

Looked up from germline, CDR1 is SEHNR and CDR2 is FQNEAQ (reference sequence). With 5 bases removed from V and 4 bases from J, the gap between germline ends came to 12 bases. The CDR3 sequence is 13 residues long. Clones were read by immunoSEQ multiplex PCR, and TCRdb kept only the in-frame ones, dropping some. The sample yields more than 15,000 clones, roughly three fifths seen once. A word on this clone: Its antigen remains unknown.

Stated treatment: treatment-naive control, cytoreductive nephrectomy. Sequences were derived from tumor tissue, sampled from a patient whose treatment was nephrectomy without radiotherapy. The receptor was isolated from a middle-aged man with renal cell carcinoma. The chain carries TRBV7-9 and TRBJ2-7, with a possible D match to TRBD1 (6 bases). CDR3 in amino acids: CASSPSTGYEQYF. The CDR3 DNA reads as TGTGCCAGCAGCCCAAGTACAGGGTACGAGCAGTACTTC. Variable domain in full (rest from reference TRBV7-9 and TRBJ2-7): DTGVSQNPRHKITKRGQNVTFRCDPISEHNRLYWYRQTLGQGPEFLTYFQNEAQLEKSRLLSDRFSAERPKGSFSTLEIQRTEQGDSAMYLCASSPSTGYEQYFGPGTRLTVT.